In its sample, the clone carrying this TCR beta chain was seen a few times. Trimming took 6 bases from V and 5 from J; bases not matched to a gene: 12. The CDR3 sequence is 17 residues long. The data derive from a study of blood T cells in healthy people across ages. For the second PCR, which ran for roughly 6 to 12 cycles, a sample-barcoded 5' primer and a J-beta primer mix were used. From the 5' RACE reads, TCRdb called clonotypes with MiXCR, one entry per CDR3 protein. The sample yields more than 450,000 distinct CDR3 sequences, over 25% seen once. These sequences were also reported in another study, on T cells of mothers and their children.

The sequence derives from a boy under 10 years old in good health. Sequencing was done on a sample of blood. The chain uses TRBV12-3 or TRBV12-4 and TRBJ2-3, with 12 bases that match TRBD2. CDR3: CASSPALAGGIGDTQYF. For the CDR3, the DNA is TGTGCCAGCAGCCCTGCGCTAGCGGGGGGGATAGGAGATACGCAGTATTTT.